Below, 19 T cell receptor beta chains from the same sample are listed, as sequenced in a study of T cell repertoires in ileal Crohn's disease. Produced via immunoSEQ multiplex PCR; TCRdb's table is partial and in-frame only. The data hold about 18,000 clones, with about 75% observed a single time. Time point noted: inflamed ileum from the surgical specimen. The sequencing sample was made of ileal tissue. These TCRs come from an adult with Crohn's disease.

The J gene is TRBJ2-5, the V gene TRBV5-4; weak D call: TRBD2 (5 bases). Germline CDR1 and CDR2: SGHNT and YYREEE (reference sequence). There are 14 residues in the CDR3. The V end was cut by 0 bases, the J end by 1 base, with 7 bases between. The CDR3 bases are TGTGCCAGCAGCTTGGGGGCGGGCCAAGAGACCCAGTACTTC. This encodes CASSLGAGQETQYF.

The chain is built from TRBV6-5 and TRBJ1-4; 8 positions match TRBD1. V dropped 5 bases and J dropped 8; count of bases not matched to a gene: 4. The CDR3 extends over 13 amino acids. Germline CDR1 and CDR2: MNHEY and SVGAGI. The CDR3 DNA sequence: TGTGCCAGCAGTCGGACAGGGAGGGAAAAACTGTTTTTT. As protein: CASSRTGREKLFF.

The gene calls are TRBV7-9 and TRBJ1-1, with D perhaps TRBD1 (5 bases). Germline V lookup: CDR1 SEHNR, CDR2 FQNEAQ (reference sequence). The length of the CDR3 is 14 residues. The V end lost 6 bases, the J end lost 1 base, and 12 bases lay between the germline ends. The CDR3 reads CASSPITGNTEAFF. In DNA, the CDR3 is TGTGCCAGCAGTCCCATTACAGGGAACACTGAAGCTTTCTTT.

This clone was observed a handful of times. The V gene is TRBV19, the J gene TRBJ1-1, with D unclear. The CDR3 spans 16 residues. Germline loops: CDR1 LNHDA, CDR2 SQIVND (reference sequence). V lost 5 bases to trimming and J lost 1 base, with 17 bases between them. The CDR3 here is CASSEIGGVRNTEAFF. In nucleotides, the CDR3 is TGTGCCAGTAGTGAAATCGGTGGGGTGAGGAACACTGAAGCTTTCTTT.

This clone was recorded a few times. In nucleotides, the CDR3 is TGCGCCAGCAATACCCTAGGGGCTGGCTATGGCTACACCTTC. Its protein product is CASNTLGAGYGYTF. J is TRBJ1-2 and V is TRBV5-1; D may be TRBD1 (5 bases). The V end was cut by 6 bases, the J end by 4 bases, with 16 bases between. Germline V gives CDR1 SGHRS, CDR2 YFSETQ. The length of the CDR3 is 14 residues. Using reference TRBV5-1 and TRBJ1-2 for the parts outside the CDR3, the full variable domain is KAGVTQTPRYLIKTRGQQVTLSCSPISGHRSVSWYQQTPGQGLQFLFEYFSETQRNKGNFPGRFSGRQFSNSRSEMNVSTLELGDSALYLCASNTLGAGYGYTFGSGTRLTVV.

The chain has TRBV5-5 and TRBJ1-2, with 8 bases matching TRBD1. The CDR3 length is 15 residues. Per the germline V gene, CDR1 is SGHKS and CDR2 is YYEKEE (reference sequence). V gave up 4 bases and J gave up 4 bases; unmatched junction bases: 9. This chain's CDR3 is CASSHLDREGYGYTF. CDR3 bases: TGTGCCAGCAGCCATCTGGACAGGGAAGGCTATGGCTACACCTTC.

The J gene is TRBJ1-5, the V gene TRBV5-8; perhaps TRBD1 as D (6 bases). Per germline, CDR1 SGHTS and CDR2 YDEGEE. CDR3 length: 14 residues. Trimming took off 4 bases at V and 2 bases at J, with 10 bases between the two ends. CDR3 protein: CASSRGQGNQPQHF. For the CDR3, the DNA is TGTGCCAGCAGCCGGGGGCAGGGCAATCAGCCCCAGCATTTT.

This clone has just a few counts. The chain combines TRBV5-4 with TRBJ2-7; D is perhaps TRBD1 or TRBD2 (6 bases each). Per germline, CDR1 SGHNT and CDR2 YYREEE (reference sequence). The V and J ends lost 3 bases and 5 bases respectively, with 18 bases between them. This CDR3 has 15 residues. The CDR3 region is CASSSRLGGTDEQYF. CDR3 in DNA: TGTGCCAGCAGCTCGAGGTTGGGGGGCACCGACGAGCAGTACTTC. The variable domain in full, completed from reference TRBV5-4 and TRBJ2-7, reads ETGVTQSPTHLIKTRGQQVTLRCSSQSGHNTVSWYQQALGQGPQFIFQYYREEENGRGNFPPRFSGLQFPNYSSELNVNALELDDSALYLCASSSRLGGTDEQYFGPGTRLTVT.

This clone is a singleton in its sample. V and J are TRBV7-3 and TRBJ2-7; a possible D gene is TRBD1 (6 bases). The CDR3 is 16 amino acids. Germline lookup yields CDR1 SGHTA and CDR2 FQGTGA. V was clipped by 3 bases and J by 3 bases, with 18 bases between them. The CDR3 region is CASSFPTGLWVYEQYF. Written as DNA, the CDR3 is TGTGCCAGCAGCTTTCCCACAGGGCTGTGGGTCTACGAGCAGTACTTC.

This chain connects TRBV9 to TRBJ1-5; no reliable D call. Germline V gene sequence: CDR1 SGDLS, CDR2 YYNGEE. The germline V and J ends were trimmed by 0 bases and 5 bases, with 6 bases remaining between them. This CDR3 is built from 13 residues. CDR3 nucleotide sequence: TGTGCCAGCAGCGTAGGCGCCGATCAGCCCCAGCATTTT. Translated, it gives CASSVGADQPQHF.

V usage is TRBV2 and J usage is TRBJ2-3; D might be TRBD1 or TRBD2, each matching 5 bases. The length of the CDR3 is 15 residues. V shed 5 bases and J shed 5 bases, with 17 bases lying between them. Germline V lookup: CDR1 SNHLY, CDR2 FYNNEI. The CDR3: CASSQWGTSRDTQYF. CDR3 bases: TGTGCCAGCAGTCAGTGGGGGACGTCAAGAGATACGCAGTATTTT.

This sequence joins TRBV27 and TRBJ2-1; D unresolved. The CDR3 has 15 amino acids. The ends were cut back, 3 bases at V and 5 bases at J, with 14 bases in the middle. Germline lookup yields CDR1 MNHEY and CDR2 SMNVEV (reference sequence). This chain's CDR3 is CASSLGLGRDNEQFF. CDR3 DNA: TGTGCCAGCAGTTTGGGCCTCGGGCGAGACAATGAGCAGTTCTTC.

The CDR3 region is CASSLGNLNYGYTF. CDR3 in DNA: TGTGCCAGCAGCTTGGGCAACCTTAACTATGGCTACACCTTC. The chain uses TRBV7-9 and TRBJ1-2; D ambiguous. The CDR3 runs 14 residues. Trimming pared 3 bases from V and 1 base from J, leaving 9 bases between. The V gene's germline CDR1 is SEHNR and CDR2 FQNEAQ (reference sequence).

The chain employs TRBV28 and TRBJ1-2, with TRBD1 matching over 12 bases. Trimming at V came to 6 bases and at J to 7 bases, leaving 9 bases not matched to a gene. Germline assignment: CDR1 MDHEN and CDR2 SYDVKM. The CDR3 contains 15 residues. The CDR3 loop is CASSAPGQGAPGYTF. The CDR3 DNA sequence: TGTGCCAGCAGCGCCCCGGGACAGGGGGCTCCTGGCTACACCTTC.

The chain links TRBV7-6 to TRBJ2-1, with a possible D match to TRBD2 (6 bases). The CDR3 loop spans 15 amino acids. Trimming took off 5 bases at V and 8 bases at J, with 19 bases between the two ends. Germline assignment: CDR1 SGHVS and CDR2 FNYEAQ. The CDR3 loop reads CASSPSGVARDEQFF. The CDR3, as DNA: TGTGCCAGCAGCCCATCGGGGGTAGCGAGGGATGAGCAGTTCTTC.

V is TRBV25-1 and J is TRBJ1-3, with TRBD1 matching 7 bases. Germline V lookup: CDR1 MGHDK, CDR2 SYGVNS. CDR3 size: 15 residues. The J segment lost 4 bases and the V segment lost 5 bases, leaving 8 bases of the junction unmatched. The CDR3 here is CASSHPPGQGNTIYF. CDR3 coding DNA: TGTGCCAGCAGTCACCCTCCGGGACAGGGAAACACCATATATTTT.

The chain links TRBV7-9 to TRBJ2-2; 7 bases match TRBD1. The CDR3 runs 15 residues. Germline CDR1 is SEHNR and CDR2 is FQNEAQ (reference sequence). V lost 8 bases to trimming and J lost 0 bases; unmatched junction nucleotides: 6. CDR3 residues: CASFPGQTNTGELFF. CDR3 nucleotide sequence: TGTGCCAGCTTCCCGGGACAGACGAACACCGGGGAGCTGTTTTTT.

For the CDR3, the DNA is TGCAGTGCTTTAGGGGGTGGCTACACCTTC. Protein: CSALGGGYTF. The V and J genes are TRBV20-1 and TRBJ1-2, with D tentatively TRBD1 (6 bases). V shed 5 bases and J shed 7 bases, with 8 bases lying between them. This CDR3 comprises 10 residues. CDR1 is DFQATT, CDR2 SNEGSKA, per germline (reference sequence).

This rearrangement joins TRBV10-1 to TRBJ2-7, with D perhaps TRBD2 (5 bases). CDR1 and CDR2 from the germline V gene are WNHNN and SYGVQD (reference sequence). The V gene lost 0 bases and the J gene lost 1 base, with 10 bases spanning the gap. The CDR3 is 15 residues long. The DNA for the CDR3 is TGCGCCAGCAGTGAGTCTATCGGGAATTCCTACGAGCAGTACTTC. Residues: CASSESIGNSYEQYF.